This T cell receptor beta chain came from a study of blood T cell repertoires in COVID-19. The ends were cut back, 5 bases at V and 0 bases at J, with 11 bases in the middle. The CDR3 covers 14 residues. Germline V gene lookup returns CDR1 LNHDA and CDR2 SQIVND (reference sequence). Original processing notes: Using reference gene primer amplification, nucleated cell counts were estimated. The repertoire was sequenced with immunoSEQ multiplex PCR; TCRdb's copy has only in-frame clones and lacks some. The DNA gave D and trimming, while V, J and clone size come from that table. The table records around 50,000 clones, 89% of them present only once.

The clonotype comes from a human donor in a cohort sampled during active COVID-19. The sample comprised peripheral blood. The V gene is TRBV19, the J gene TRBJ2-7; D ambiguous. CDR3 residues: CASSEAASSYEQYF. The CDR3 nucleotides are TGTGCCAGTAGTGAGGCAGCTTCCTCCTACGAGCAGTACTTC.